The clone carrying this T cell receptor (beta chain) was counted many times. The sample comes from a study of T-cell reconstitution after alpha-beta-depleted transplantation in children. Unique molecular identifiers were incorporated when the TCRbeta library was constructed. TCRdb recomputed calls from the PCR reads with MiXCR, one row per CDR3 protein. The sample gives hundreds of thousands of distinct CDR3 sequences, about 10% of which show up once; just over 2% is in the top ten. Germline values: CDR1 MNHEY, CDR2 SVGEGT. This CDR3 has 13 amino acids. V lost 0 bases and J 6 bases, leaving 6 bases between the germline ends.

The chain carries TRBV6-2 or TRBV6-3 and TRBJ1-5; no definite D call. This sample comprised PBMCs, obtained before TCRalphabeta/CD19-depleted stem cell transplant. The TCR was taken from a child under 10 years old with inherited bone marrow failure, due to receive a stem cell transplant. The CDR3 region is CASSYSYVQPQHF. The CDR3 DNA is TGTGCCAGCAGTTACTCGTACGTTCAGCCCCAGCATTTT.